The following is a T cell receptor (beta chain) sequence with its context. The antigen is undetermined. Other nucleotide sequences in the sample specify the same CDR3. This sample is part of a study of shared clonotypes between healthy human individuals. Study-wide results and caveats: Sharing across four donors was highest in naive CD4 (roughly 5%) and lowest in memory CD8 (around 0.4%).

This CDR3 is built from 12 residues. The germline V and J ends were trimmed by 0 bases and 5 bases, with 4 bases remaining between them. Per germline, CDR1 LNHNV and CDR2 YYDKDF (reference sequence). Naive CD8 cells, CD45RO-negative and positively selected for CCR7, excluded terminally differentiated effector memory CD45RA+ cells. The table came from immunoSEQ multiplex PCR; TCRdb's copy has only in-frame clones and leaves some out. The data hold more than 2 million clones, with about 93% observed a single time. The chain links TRBV15 to TRBJ1-1; D ambiguous. The specimen sequenced was naive CD8+ T cells from PBMCs. The sequence came from a man between 18 and 35 years old in good health. Some clones in this sample may be carry-over from other donors' samples. The CDR3 DNA is TGTGCCACCAGCAGAGATTTGACTGAAGCTTTCTTT. This sequence encodes CATSRDLTEAFF.